This record covers a single T cell receptor beta chain. What it binds is unknown. The library targeted TCRbeta and was prepared with unique molecular identifiers. TCRdb reprocessed the PCR reads via MiXCR and lists one record per CDR3 protein. The profile covers 530,000 or so distinct CDR3 sequences, with roughly a quarter appearing a single time and about a third taken by the ten largest. The germline gives CDR1 LGHDT, CDR2 YNNKEL (reference sequence). Germline trimming cut 3 bases from V and 2 bases from J; bases unmatched to any gene: 5. The CDR3 spans 15 residues. This record belongs to a study of T-cell reconstitution after alpha-beta-depleted transplantation in children. The study's findings and limits: Alpha-beta T cells present about two months after transplant were reported to originate from several hundred expanded graft clones. Where some patients showed high TCRbeta diversity at day 60, it came from recipient T cells and thymic progenitors that had survived. One year post-transplant, T-cell counts and diversity were largely derived from T cells produced anew.

The chain employs TRBV3-1 and TRBJ1-1, with 8 nucleotides matching TRBD1. The sequence was collected from a boy under three years old with Wiskott-Aldrich syndrome, due to receive a stem cell transplant. The sequences come from PBMCs, collected before TCRalphabeta/CD19-depleted stem cell transplant. The CDR3 DNA reads TGTGCCAGCAGCCAGGCAGGGGGCTCCAACACTGAAGCTTTCTTT. This codes for CASSQAGGSNTEAFF.